The source of this T cell receptor beta chain is a study of cytomegalovirus exposure and HLA in healthy donors (dated by TCRdb to the late 2010s). Regarding the research as a whole: In an earlier analysis of roughly 590 of the donors, 250 to 350 Gb of sequence data and 120 million or so unique TCR beta sequences from about 179 million T cells were reported. To decide whether each TCR beta V gene segment behaved as functional or pseudogenic, an earlier analysis of approximately 620 of the donors relied on high-throughput TCR beta sequencing. Of the 398 genotyped donors, less than 85% were placed in the genetic ancestry cluster associated with self-reported Caucasian donors. Roughly five DR-DQ haplotypes were handled as single units for association and clustering, since linkage in the cohort was strong. An early release covering just under 650 HLA-typed donors comprised roughly 300 gigabases of sequencing data and tens of millions of unique TCR sequences. In a later analysis, previously published TCR beta repertoires from 666 donors were re-analyzed and high-resolution HLA genotyping was added so that TCR occurrence patterns could be studied. Typing coverage differed by locus: A, B, C, DRB1 and DQB1 were typed in about 620-640 donors, DQA1 in 522, DPA1 in approximately 610, and DPB1 in 472. A later genetic analysis took genome-wide SNP genotypes for 398 of the 666 donors and used that subset as a discovery cohort. The study aimed to test whether cataloging public T cell receptors could reveal signatures of past pathogen exposure. Rather than drawing on any new phenotypic data, the later analysis identified candidate immune exposures from TCR beta sequences and the way those sequences occurred across donors. The study combined high-throughput TCR immunosequencing, statistical association of individual TCRs with disease status, and machine learning to predict cytomegalovirus infection status. Among roughly 400 genotyped donors of the cohort, an average of around 240,000 unique TCR beta nucleotide sequences was sequenced per donor, of which about 18% were non-productive. The study used immunosequencing to profile the T cell repertoires of under 700 subjects and linked those repertoires to cytomegalovirus serostatus. Besides the first cohort of approximately 710 subjects, a separate validation cohort made up of 90 to 150 different subjects was used. Every discovery cohort repertoire had been produced on one sequencing platform. Donor age, sex, ethnicity and CMV serostatus were compiled together with the repertoire data. Both class I and class II loci were covered by HLA typing, at four-digit resolution. Beyond this particular receptor, the publication reports: In vitro tests confirmed that a few of the cytomegalovirus-associated TCR beta chains recognize cytomegalovirus antigens. V-gene and J-gene trimming of TCR beta chains was associated with a missense DCLRE1C variant in a later genetic analysis, and the association was replicated in an independent cohort. Linkage disequilibrium might explain the correlated functional status among segregating V segments, but an unknown experimental factor could not be excluded. In a later analysis, the rate of TCR association differed among HLA loci, with DRB1 alleles having the most associated TCRs and HLA-C alleles having the fewest. In a later analysis, several top co-occurrence clusters were reported to appear linked to parvovirus B19, influenza, CMV and Epstein-Barr virus. At a false discovery rate of 0.05, a later analysis linked 15,000 to 20,000 TCR beta sequences to specific HLA alleles. Because counts were too low, about 15 rarely observed V segments, including chromosome 9 orphons, were left out of the earlier analysis of some 600 of the donors. Presence/absence analyses assumed roughly uniform sequencing depth across donors, an assumption that may not hold. A further reported finding was that TCR beta sequences accurately predicted the HLA-A and HLA-B alleles for most subjects in the first cohort. Assigning TCR associations to individual alleles was difficult when HLA alleles, especially DR and DQ, strongly co-occurred. The study listed over 150 TCR beta chains as associated with cytomegalovirus. In both the original and validation cohorts, the classifier was reported to diagnose cytomegalovirus status with high specificity and sensitivity. For the cohort, immune exposure information was limited to CMV serostatus. A group of highly shared sequence variants was considered likely to be a technical artifact of the sequencing pipeline. HLA typing was unavailable for some donors at each locus, so association tests used only the typed subset. Because the 87-base-pair reads could not distinguish some IMGT-functional V segments, including TRBV6-2 and TRBV6-3, those segments were excluded. The authors suggested that the approach could potentially be generalized to other disease states and immunological phenotypes. According to a later analysis, most CMV-associated TCR beta chains appeared to be HLA-restricted, and the HLA associations seemed to be driven largely by CMV exposure. Only TCR beta chains were sequenced in this cohort, and the absence of alpha or paired-chain data limited detectable features. Compared with the roughly 600-donor mean, donors in an Asian-associated ancestry cluster had fewer N-insertions in productive TCRs, according to a later genetic analysis. A later analysis found that HLA-associated TCR beta chains were more clonally expanded and had lower generation probabilities than equally common non-associated chains. While some public TCRs were present in many individuals, most TCR sequences turned up only very rarely across donors. In an earlier analysis of some 500 of the donors, most TCR beta V segments were observed in productive rearrangements about 87% or about 30% of the time, broadly matching IMGT annotations.

To note about this clone: What this receptor recognizes is not known. No base quality information exists; no much larger clone differs at one position.

V trim: 0 bases; J trim: 3 bases; unmatched bases: 10. Counted from cysteine to phenylalanine, this CDR3 has 17 amino acids. CDR3 DNA is the only sequence kept; it has 51 bases, read in frame from the first base. CDR1 SGHRS and CDR2 YFSETQ were looked up in the germline V gene. The cohort comprised under 700 healthy bone marrow donors. At the time of sampling, all cohort members were nominally healthy, though unrecorded immune exposures were likely present. The donor tested CMV seropositive and was one of the 289 seropositive cohort members. Every donor gave a peripheral blood sample, and the peripheral blood mononuclear cells from that sample were used for TCR beta sequencing. Genomic DNA extraction from the blood cell samples was performed with the Qiagen DNeasy Blood Extraction Kit. The protocol used for the library was the immunoSEQ multiplex PCR assay. The multiplex PCR relied on a mix of 60 forward primers for TCR Vbeta segments and 13 reverse primers for TCR Jbeta segments. The CDR3 region of rearranged TCR beta genes was amplified from genomic DNA with a multiplex PCR assay. Amplified TCR beta libraries were sequenced as 87-base-pair reads on the Illumina HiSeq System. Per the authors' processing: Across the 500 to 750 repertoires, a later analysis counted 78 million or so unique TCR beta chains, 9 million to 14 million of which were shared by at least two donors. To remove PCR and sequencing errors, raw reads were error-corrected and collapsed into unique sequences using a nearest-neighbor algorithm that merged closely related sequences. V, D and J gene segments were assigned by aligning CDR3 sequences to IMGT reference sequences. For a sequence to be retained, at least a six-nucleotide match to both a V gene segment and a J gene segment was required. A rearrangement counted as productive if the CDR3 had no stop codons and remained in frame with V and J, and every other rearrangement counted as non-productive. Following IMGT convention, CDR3 was defined as the stretch from the second conserved V-encoded cysteine up to the conserved J-encoded phenylalanine. Sequences without an unambiguous match to a single V gene segment were excluded from the earlier analysis of a few hundred of the donors. An earlier analysis of approximately 590 of the donors called V segments functional above 56.7% productive rearrangements and segregating when the between-donor standard deviation exceeded 5%. A statistical classification framework was developed to diagnose cytomegalovirus status using the catalog of TCR beta chain sequences. In a later analysis, TCR nucleotide sequences were compared against IMGT/GENE-DB human TR gene sequences so that V and J genes could be assigned. In a later analysis, CDR3 sequences and most-parsimonious VDJ recombination scenarios were assigned using the TCRdist pipeline. In a later analysis, each TCR beta chain was defined by its CDR3 amino acid sequence together with its V-gene family, and reads without a unique V-gene family were excluded. As a way to deal with suspected cross-contamination and a sequencing artifact, a later analysis dropped hundreds of nucleotide sequences that were highly shared and had low generation probability. For each public chain, a later analysis derived a clonal expansion index from normalized ranks of inferred template counts within each repertoire. Generation probabilities in a later analysis came from a VDJ recombination model fitted to out-of-frame rearrangements, and those results were checked against IGoR. Hypergeometric tests were used in a later analysis to score TCR-TCR, TCR-HLA and TCR-CMV co-occurrence, with a repertoire-size bias correction applied to the TCR pairs. A later analysis estimated false discovery rates by permuting HLA or CMV assignments 20 times. In a later analysis, co-occurring TCRs were grouped using DBSCAN, with TCRdist sequence similarity added in when clustering inside HLA-allele-positive subsets. Co-occurrence clustering excluded repertoires with fewer than 30,000 or more than 120,000 public chains, plus five with anomalous nucleotide sharing. TCRdb carries this immuneACCESS record with in-frame sequences only. Its versions omit some clonotypes, under half of them owing to an unresolved V gene in the studies checked, with the rest unexplained. V, J and clone size derive from that table, while D and trimming were established from the DNA sequence. In this sample the table shows 150,000 to 200,000 clones, 80% of which occur a single time. Clones ranked in the top ten supply 9.5% to 10% of the sample.

Input material: PBMCs. The rearrangement joined TRBV5-1 to TRBJ1-1; TRBD1 aligns with 8 central bases. This clonotype was obtained from a man between 18 and 29 years old in good health and CMV-seropositive. The DNA is as follows: TGCGCCAGCAGCTTGGAGGGCAGGGGGCCCCTTGACACTGAAGCTTTCTTT. Its coded protein is CASSLEGRGPLDTEAFF.